This TCR beta chain originates from a study of T cell changes during pregnancy in multiple sclerosis. Germline trimming cut 4 bases from V and 1 base from J; bases unmatched to any gene: 7. There are 15 residues in the CDR3. Germline loops: CDR1 SGHNT, CDR2 YYREEE (reference sequence). Profiled with immunoSEQ multiplex PCR; TCRdb holds only in-frame clones, not every one. Seen here are about 45,000 clones, 85% to 95% observed once, and the top ten hold approximately 0.5%. The rearrangement uses TRBV5-4 and TRBJ2-5, with 7 bases aligning to TRBD1. The source material was CD4+ T cells from peripheral blood mononuclear cells, sampled in the third trimester of pregnancy. This receptor was taken from a female donor with multiple sclerosis, enrolled in a pregnancy study. The CDR3 loop reads CASSPGQLGQETQYF. The CDR3 DNA follows: TGTGCCAGCAGCCCGGGACAGCTAGGCCAAGAGACCCAGTACTTC. Full variable domain (outside the CDR3, taken from reference TRBV5-4 and TRBJ2-5): ETGVTQSPTHLIKTRGQQVTLRCSSQSGHNTVSWYQQALGQGPQFIFQYYREEENGRGNFPPRFSGLQFPNYSSELNVNALELDDSALYLCASSPGQLGQETQYFGPGTRLLVL.